One sample yielded the 9 T cell receptor beta chains listed below, sequenced in a study of preoperative IRX-2 immunotherapy in early breast cancer. TCRdb's copy holds only in-frame clones and misses some; the assay was immunoSEQ multiplex PCR. The sample shows some 99,000 clones, 75% to 90% of them seen only once. Treatment here: preoperative locoregional IRX-2 cytokine immunotherapy. Specimen: tumor tissue, collected after IRX-2 immunotherapy. These receptors came from a human donor with breast cancer.

Details on this clone: At one end the junction does not follow the germline gene, possibly because of a read error. The chain uses TRBV7-6 and TRBJ1-2, with D possibly TRBD1 on 5 matching bases. This CDR3 has 14 residues. Germline V gene data show CDR1 as SGHVS and CDR2 as FNYEAQ. CDR3 coding DNA: TGTGCCAGCAGCTTAGGCGGGGGTAACTATGTCTACACCTTC. Translated, it gives CASSLGGGNYVYTF.

The CDR3 sequence: CASSIDRAMGGYTF. CDR3 sequence (DNA): TGTGCCAGTAGTATAGATCGGGCAATGGGAGGCTACACCTTC. This chain joins TRBV19 and TRBJ1-2; D is uncertain. The CDR3 contains 14 residues. V shed 0 bases and J shed 8 bases, with 13 bases lying between them. CDR1 and CDR2 (germline): LNHDA, SQIVND (reference sequence). Drawing the rest from reference TRBV19 and TRBJ1-2, the complete variable domain is DGGITQSPKYLFRKEGQNVTLSCEQNLNHDAMYWYRQDPGQGLRLIYYSQIVNDFQKGDIAEGYSVSREKKESFPLTVTSAQKNPTAFYLCASSIDRAMGGYTFGSGTRLTVV.

This chain links TRBV28 with TRBJ2-7, with D maybe TRBD2 (6 bases). The CDR3 runs to 15 residues. Trimming pared 6 bases from V and 5 bases from J, leaving 20 bases between. CDR1 is MDHEN, CDR2 SYDVKM, per germline. The CDR3 protein is CASSQTGTGINEQYF. The CDR3 nucleotides read TGTGCCAGCAGCCAAACCGGGACTGGGATTAACGAGCAGTACTTC.

V is TRBV6-8 and J is TRBJ1-6; D is unclear. CDR1 and CDR2 from the germline V gene are MNHGY and SAAAGT. V lost 5 bases to trimming and J lost 0 bases, with 11 bases between them. This CDR3 region has 16 residues. CDR3 in amino acids: CASSRTLSSYNSPLHF. DNA for the CDR3: TGTGCCAGCAGTAGGACGCTGAGCTCCTATAATTCACCCCTCCACTTT.

The chain recombines TRBV6-8 with TRBJ1-1; 9 positions agree with TRBD1. V gave up 11 bases and J gave up 0 bases; unmatched junction bases: 4. The CDR3 totals 13 residues. Germline V lookup: CDR1 MNHGY, CDR2 SAAAGT. CDR3 protein: CAGRDRVNTEAFF. Here the CDR3 DNA reads TGTGCCGGCCGGGACAGGGTGAACACTGAAGCTTTCTTT.

This clone was seen a single time. J is TRBJ1-5 and V is TRBV23-1; D ambiguous. TRBV23-1 is known as an ORF, though its function is uncertain. Trimming took off 6 bases at V and 8 bases at J, with 14 bases between the two ends. The length of the CDR3 is 13 residues. The CDR3 is CASSLQGAKPQHF. The CDR3 coding sequence is TGCGCCAGCAGCTTGCAAGGTGCTAAGCCCCAGCATTTT.

The chain joins TRBV7-7 to TRBJ1-5; the D gene is possibly TRBD1 (6 bases). V lost 0 bases, J lost 4 bases, and 13 bases lay in between. The CDR3 totals 16 residues. Germline V gene data show CDR1 as SSHAT and CDR2 as FNYEAQ (reference sequence). In DNA, the CDR3 is TGTGCCAGCAGCTTAGCCCACAGGGTGGGGAATCAGCCCCAGCATTTT. This translates into CASSLAHRVGNQPQHF. Together with reference TRBV7-7 and TRBJ1-5, the CDR3 gives the full variable domain: GAGVSQSPRYKVTKRGQDVTLRCDPISSHATLYWYQQALGQGPEFLTYFNYEAQPDKSGLPSDRFSAERPEGSISTLTIQRTEQRDSAMYRCASSLAHRVGNQPQHFGDGTRLSIL.

Worth noting for this clone: This CDR3 is also generated by other DNA sequences in the sample. The CDR3 sequence is CASSLEGSLYGYTF. The CDR3, as DNA: TGCGCCAGCAGCTTGGAAGGGAGCCTCTATGGCTACACCTTC. This chain joins TRBV5-1 and TRBJ1-2; D unresolved. Germline V gene data show CDR1 as SGHRS and CDR2 as YFSETQ. Between the trimmed V and J ends, which lost 0 bases and 4 bases, there was a span of 10 bases. This CDR3 has 14 amino acids.

CDR3 nucleotides: TGTGCCAGCACGAGTCCGGTATTATTGCGTCAGCCCCAGCATTTT. Translated: CASTSPVLLRQPQHF. This chain uses TRBV6-8 with TRBJ1-5; D unresolved. Germline V gene lookup returns CDR1 MNHGY and CDR2 SAAAGT. V lost 7 bases and J 6 bases, leaving 19 bases between the germline ends. The length of the CDR3 is 15 residues.